What follows are 5 T cell receptor beta chains derived from one specimen sequenced in a study of circulating CD8 cells and anti-PD-1 response in melanoma (dated by TCRdb to 2020 to 2022). Instrument on record: NextSeq 500. The QIAseq Immune Repertoire RNA Library Kit, Human TCR Panel, was used to prepare TCR libraries from about 15 ng of total RNA. Starting from the raw public reads, TCRdb applied fastp trimming at Q25, assembled clones with MiXCR and retained in-frame beta chains. Each record represents a unique CDR3 protein, reported with the most common genes and DNA among its rows. This sample is represented by more than 1,500 distinct CDR3 sequences; roughly 7.5% of them were singletons. Roughly 9% of the sample comes from the top ten. Using a BD FACSAria II cell sorter, four subsets defined by PD-1 and/or TIGIT were sorted out of live CD3+CD8+TCRalphabeta+ cells. Source: CD8+ T cells from PBMCs, taken at baseline or after one month of anti-PD-1 therapy (not recorded which). The receptor source for this set is a human donor with melanoma.

Relative to its sample, this clonotype is medium-sized (0.01 to 0.1%). The chain uses TRBV12-5 and TRBJ1-1; D gene ambiguous. V was trimmed by 5 bases and J by 5 bases, leaving 15 bases between them. CDR3 length: 14 residues. Germline CDR1 is LGHNT and CDR2 is FRNRAP. CDR3 residues: CASGPPWAPTEAFF. In DNA form, the CDR3 reads TGTGCTAGTGGTCCCCCGTGGGCTCCGACTGAAGCTTTCTTT.

This clonotype is termed medium-sized (0.01 to 0.1%). The chain uses TRBV24-1 and TRBJ1-2; a possible D gene is TRBD1 (5 bases). The V end was cut by 6 bases, the J end by 0 bases, with 10 bases between. Per germline, CDR1 KGHDR and CDR2 SFDVKD. The CDR3 is made up of 14 amino acids. CDR3 loop: CATSPGVTNYGYTF. In DNA form, the CDR3 reads TGTGCCACCAGTCCGGGGGTGACTAACTATGGCTACACCTTC.

This clonotype is categorized as medium-sized. CDR3 amino acids: CASSLDSGRPDEQYF. The CDR3 region has the DNA TGTGCCAGCAGCTTAGATAGCGGGAGGCCAGACGAGCAGTACTTC. The rearrangement links TRBV7-2 to TRBJ2-7; 10 bases fit TRBD2. The CDR3 has 15 residues. Germline trimming cut 1 base from V and 5 bases from J; bases unmatched to any gene: 5. Germline lookup yields CDR1 SGHTA and CDR2 FQGNSA.

By its share, this clonotype is medium-sized. The conserved phenylalanine or tryptophan is not found at the CDR3 terminus, so this likely reflects a read error. The rearrangement joins TRBV28 to TRBJ2-5; D is possibly TRBD2 (8 bases). Trimming stripped 4 bases from V and 4 bases from J, with 19 bases between. Germline V gene data show CDR1 as MDHEN and CDR2 as SYDVKM. The length of the CDR3 is 16 residues. Written as DNA, the CDR3 is TGTGCCAGCAGTTACCCCACGGGAGGGGGCGTAGAGACCCAGTACCTC. Translated, it gives CASSYPTGGGVETQYL.

Turning to this clonotype: A clone one base away is much larger, so this may be a read error. No conserved phenylalanine or tryptophan is present at the end of the CDR3, so a read error is the likely explanation. The chain recombines TRBV2 with TRBJ1-5; a possible D gene is TRBD1 (5 bases). Trimming cost V 4 bases and J 0 bases, with 16 bases left between them. In germline, CDR1 is SNHLY, CDR2 FYNNEI. This CDR3 spans 17 amino acids. The CDR3, as DNA: TGTGCCAGCAGTGGAATTAGGGGCCGGAATAGCAATCAGCCCCAGCATTCT. Translation: CASSGIRGRNSNQPQHS.